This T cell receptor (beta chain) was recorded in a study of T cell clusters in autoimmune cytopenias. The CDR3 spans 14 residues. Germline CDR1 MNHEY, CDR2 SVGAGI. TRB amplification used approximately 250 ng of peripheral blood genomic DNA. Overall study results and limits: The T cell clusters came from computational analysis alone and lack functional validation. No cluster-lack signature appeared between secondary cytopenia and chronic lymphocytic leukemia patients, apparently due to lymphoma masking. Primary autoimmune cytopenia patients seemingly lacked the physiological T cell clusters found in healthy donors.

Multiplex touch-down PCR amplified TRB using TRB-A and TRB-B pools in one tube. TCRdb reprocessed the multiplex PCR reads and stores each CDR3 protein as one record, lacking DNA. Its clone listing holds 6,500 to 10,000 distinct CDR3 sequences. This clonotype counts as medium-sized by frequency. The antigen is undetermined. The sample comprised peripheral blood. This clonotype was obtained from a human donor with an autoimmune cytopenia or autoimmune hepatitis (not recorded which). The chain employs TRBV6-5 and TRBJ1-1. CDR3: CASSYARTNTEAFF.